The subject of this entry is one T cell receptor beta chain. These data come from a study of T cells in localized non-small cell lung cancer. There are 15 residues in the CDR3. V lost 2 bases to trimming and J lost 5 bases; unmatched junction nucleotides: 9. Profiled with immunoSEQ multiplex PCR; TCRdb holds only in-frame clones, not every one. Altogether approximately 2,000 clones are present, 20% to 25% being singletons, with the ten largest covering roughly a tenth. The receptor was derived from a female donor older than 55 with stage I lung adenocarcinoma. The specimen was normal lung tissue next to the tumor, collected before any cancer treatment. V is TRBV6-7 and J is TRBJ2-7; 7 bases map to TRBD2. TRBV6-7 belongs to the ORF category, with a function that is uncertain. In DNA form, the CDR3 reads TGTGCCAGCAGTTACCGGGAGGTTGAAATCGACGAGCAGTACTTC. Protein product: CASSYREVEIDEQYF.